This T cell receptor (beta chain) was sequenced during a study of cytomegalovirus exposure and HLA in healthy donors. Study overall: As an earlier analysis found, some 180 million T cells yielded approximately 100 million unique TCR beta sequences. HLA-typed donors contributed approximately 92 million unique TCRs, which were held in an early data release.

60 Vbeta and 13 Jbeta primers were used in PCR. Some clones are missing from TCRdb's copy, which holds only in-frame ones; the method was immunoSEQ multiplex PCR. The table includes 150,000 or so clones, roughly 79% detected once. Remarks on this clone: Its antigen remains unknown.

Germline CDR1 MDHEN, CDR2 SYDVKM. This CDR3 spans 13 amino acids. The V and J ends lost 1 base and 7 bases respectively, with 10 bases between them. Whole-study results and caveats: Sequences of the TCR beta chain were said to predict the HLA-A and HLA-B alleles of most subjects accurately. Solely CMV serostatus was available to characterize immune exposure.

This clonotype was obtained from a woman in her thirties or forties in good health and CMV-seropositive. The chain joins TRBV28 to TRBJ1-2, with D possibly being TRBD1 (5 bases). The material sequenced was PBMCs. In DNA, the CDR3 is TGTGCCAGCAGTTTATCCCAGGGTTTTGGCTACACCTTC. Its protein product is CASSLSQGFGYTF.